This TCR beta chain was obtained from a study of early T cells in non-severe SARS-CoV-2 infection. The TCR library protocol attached unique molecular identifiers to the individual cDNA molecules. TCRdb passed the 5' RACE reads through MiXCR, listing each CDR3 protein once. The table has tens of thousands of distinct CDR3 sequences, 4.8% seen once. The CDR3 contains 15 residues when both ends are counted. CDR1 is SEHNR and CDR2 is FQNEAQ in the germline V gene (reference sequence). Notes on the study in general: In VDJdb matching, anti-spike CD8 responses were favored while private and CD4 specificities went missing.

As concerns this clonotype: The antigen is unknown. The DNA is omitted, as the CDR3 cannot be located on it reliably, and the CDR3 follows TCRdb's listing.

This chain joins TRBV7-9 and TRBJ1-4; the table's D gene call, TRBD1, was not cross checked with the DNA. The origin of this receptor is an adult who was a healthcare worker with PCR-confirmed SARS-CoV-2 infection or an uninfected control (not recorded which). Sequencing used whole blood. The CDR3: CASSLMGALMKNCFF.